This T cell receptor beta chain was sequenced during a study of blood T cell repertoires in COVID-19 (dated by TCRdb to about 2020). Study-wide context: Samples from collaborators originated in the United States, Italy and Spain and spanned both the acute and convalescent phases of COVID-19. A de-identified subject ID, COVID-19 status, age in years and sex were almost always included in the sample metadata. The material from the prospective study consisted of cDNA or gDNA derived from T cells, B-cell-depleted T cells, or PBMCs. HLA class I and class II types, where available, came from metadata supplied by the sample provider rather than from assay-based typing. The repertoires were made available in a free public database intended to serve as a resource for research on the immune response to SARS-CoV-2. Samples came from the ongoing ImmuneRACE study (first 160 participants) plus 1,254 subjects from 6 global collaborators. The dataset comprised deeply sampled blood TCRbeta repertoires from subjects exposed to, actively infected with, or recovered from COVID-19.

Collaborating institutions collected whole blood in K2EDTA tubes following their own protocols. For TCRbeta analysis, collaborators shipped samples as frozen whole blood, isolated PBMCs, or DNA extracted from either of those sample types. TCRbeta CDR3 regions were amplified from genomic DNA using the immunoSEQ Assay, a bias-controlled multiplex PCR. Turning to the authors' computational methods: Within the assay, amplification of reference gene primers was used to estimate how many nucleated cells each sample contained. Sequence reads were collapsed and filtered to measure the absolute abundance of every unique TCRbeta CDR3 rearrangement. For each sample, productive Simpson clonality was calculated as the square root of Simpson's diversity index over productive rearrangements. What TCRdb holds here is the immuneACCESS table cut down to in-frame rearrangements. Part of the clones is not present; checked against another copy, under half of the missing clones reflect an unresolved V gene, and the others are unexplained. The V and J calls and the clone size are those of that table, but D and trimming were determined from the DNA. This sample lists 85,000 to 120,000 clones; about 70% were detected once. Approximately 0.9% of the sample goes to the ten largest clones.

This clone has ten or more counts. Its antigen is not yet known. No base qualities exist here, and no much larger clone lies one base off it. Counted from cysteine to phenylalanine, this CDR3 has 14 amino acids. The kept DNA is CDR3 alone, 42 bases in frame from the first base. General findings and caveats noted by the study authors: Clinical and demographic metadata were provided uncurated, with the amount varying by source and participant.

The chain couples TRBV21-1 to TRBJ2-7; TRBD1 is taken as the D call from the table, unchecked against the DNA. TRBV21-1 is a known pseudogene. Sequencing input: peripheral blood. The receptor's source is a human donor with acute or convalescent COVID-19. The donor label of this sample is uncertain. This receptor carries the CDR3 CASSPPDRIYEQYF. The DNA is TGTGCCAGCAGCCCACCGGACAGAATCTACGAGCAGTACTTC.